This T cell receptor beta chain was found in a study of regulatory T cells in long-lasting Graves disease. About the study: Those with persistent Graves' disease had received antithyroid drugs for over 5 years with positive TSH receptor antibodies.

Building of the TCR beta libraries involved iRepertoire HTBI primers and Arm-PCR of CDR3 regions. One entry per CDR3 protein, called by TCRdb with MiXCR from the multiplex PCR reads. The table includes roughly 400,000 distinct CDR3 sequences, roughly a fifth detected once. This clonotype was seen many times. The CDR3 has 14 amino acids. CDR1 and CDR2 from the germline V gene are SGHRS and YFSETQ. V was cut by 2 bases and J by 4 bases, with 13 bases left in between. Time point described: persistent/refractory GD, antithyroid drugs over 5 years with positive TRAb. From RNA extracted from PBMCs, the TCR library was made.

V gene TRBV5-1 combines with J gene TRBJ2-7, with TRBD1 as a possible D gene (5 bases). The sample in question was peripheral blood mononuclear cells (PBMCs), obtained when the disease was refractory, from a patient treated with antithyroid drugs. The receptor's source is a female donor with Graves disease. The DNA for the CDR3 is TGCGCCAGCAGCTTACGGACAAACCTTTACGAGCAGTACTTC. It yields the protein CASSLRTNLYEQYF.